This T cell receptor (beta chain) was sequenced in a study of shared clonotypes between healthy human individuals. About the research overall: A couple of women and three men aged 18 to 49 served as donors. Broader study findings: Investigators expected sequencing depth to affect clonotype sharing among donors.

In the authors' methods: Junction-only immunoSEQ data arrived without quality scores, meaning filtering differed. Measured with immunoSEQ multiplex PCR; TCRdb has only the in-frame clones, and not every one. V, J and clone size are those of that table, while D and trimming were read from the DNA. Counted here are 630,000 or so clones, roughly 98% occurring once; the ten biggest clones make up more than 0.3%. The CDR3 has 14 residues. From germline, CDR1 is ENHRY and CDR2 SYGVKD. Trimming left V 3 bases short and J 2 bases short, with 9 bases between. On this clone itself: What it recognizes is unknown.

CD45RO-negative, CCR7-positively selected cells formed the naive CD8 fraction, excluding terminally differentiated effector memory CD45RA+ cells. The V gene is TRBV10-3, the J gene TRBJ2-3; TRBD2 might be the D (6 bases). The receptor was isolated from a man aged 25-45 years in good health. The sample taken for sequencing was naive CD8+ T cells sorted from blood. Here the CDR3 DNA reads TGTGCCATCAGTGAAGCGGGCCTCACAGATACGCAGTATTTT. Protein sequence: CAISEAGLTDTQYF.